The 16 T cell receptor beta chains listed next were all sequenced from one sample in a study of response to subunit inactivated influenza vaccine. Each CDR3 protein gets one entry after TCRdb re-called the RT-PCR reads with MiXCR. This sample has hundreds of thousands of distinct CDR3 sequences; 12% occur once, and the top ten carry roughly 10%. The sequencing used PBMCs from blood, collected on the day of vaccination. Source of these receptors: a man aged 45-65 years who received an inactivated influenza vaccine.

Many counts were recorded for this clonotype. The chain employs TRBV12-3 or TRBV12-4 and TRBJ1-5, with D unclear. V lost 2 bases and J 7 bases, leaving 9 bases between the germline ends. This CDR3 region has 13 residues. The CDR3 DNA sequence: TGTGCCAGCAGTTTAACAGACATACAGCCCCAGCATTTT. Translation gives CASSLTDIQPQHF.

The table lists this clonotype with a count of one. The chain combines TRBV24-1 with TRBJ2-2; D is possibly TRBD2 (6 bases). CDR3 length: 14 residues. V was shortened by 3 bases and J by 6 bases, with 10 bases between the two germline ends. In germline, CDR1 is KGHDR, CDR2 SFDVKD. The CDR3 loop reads CATSDGGIAGELFF. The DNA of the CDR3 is TGTGCCACCAGTGATGGAGGGATCGCCGGGGAGCTGTTTTTT.

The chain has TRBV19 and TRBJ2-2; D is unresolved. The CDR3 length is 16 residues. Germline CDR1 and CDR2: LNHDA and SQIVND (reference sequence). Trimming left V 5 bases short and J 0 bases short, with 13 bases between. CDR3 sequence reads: CASSGWRSANTGELFF. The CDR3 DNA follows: TGTGCCAGTAGTGGGTGGCGGAGCGCGAACACCGGGGAGCTGTTTTTT.

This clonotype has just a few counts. The CDR3 sequence is CSARDEMAGGPTDTQYF. The CDR3 region has the DNA TGCAGTGCTAGAGATGAGATGGCGGGAGGCCCCACAGATACGCAGTATTTT. This rearrangement joins TRBV20-1 to TRBJ2-3, with TRBD2 identical over 8 bases. With V trimmed by 0 bases and J by 2 bases, 10 bases remained unmatched. The CDR3 has 17 residues. Germline-derived CDR1 and CDR2 are DFQATT and SNEGSKA (reference sequence).

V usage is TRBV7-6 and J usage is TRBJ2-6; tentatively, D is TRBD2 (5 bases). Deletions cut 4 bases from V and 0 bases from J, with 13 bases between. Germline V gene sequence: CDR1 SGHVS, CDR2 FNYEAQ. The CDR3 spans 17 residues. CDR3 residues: CASSYRDFPSGANVLTF. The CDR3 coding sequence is TGTGCCAGCAGCTACCGGGATTTCCCCTCTGGGGCCAACGTCCTGACTTTC.

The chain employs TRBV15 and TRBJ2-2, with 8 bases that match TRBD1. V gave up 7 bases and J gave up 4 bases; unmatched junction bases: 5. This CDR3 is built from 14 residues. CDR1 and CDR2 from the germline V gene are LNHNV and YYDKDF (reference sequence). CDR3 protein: CATIGRGLTGELFF. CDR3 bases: TGTGCCACCATTGGCAGGGGGCTCACCGGGGAGCTGTTTTTT.

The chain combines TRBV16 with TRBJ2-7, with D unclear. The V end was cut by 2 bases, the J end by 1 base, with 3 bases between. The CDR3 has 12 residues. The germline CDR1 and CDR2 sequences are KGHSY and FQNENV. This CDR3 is CASSQMSYEQYF. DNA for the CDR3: TGTGCCAGCAGCCAAATGTCCTACGAGCAGTACTTC.

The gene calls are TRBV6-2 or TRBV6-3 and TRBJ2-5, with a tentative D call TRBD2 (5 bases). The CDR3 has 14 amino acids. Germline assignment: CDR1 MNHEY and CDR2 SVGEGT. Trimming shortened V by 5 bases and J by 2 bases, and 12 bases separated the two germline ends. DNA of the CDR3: TGTGCCAGCAGTAGCAAGCGGCGGCAAGAGACCCAGTACTTC. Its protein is CASSSKRRQETQYF.

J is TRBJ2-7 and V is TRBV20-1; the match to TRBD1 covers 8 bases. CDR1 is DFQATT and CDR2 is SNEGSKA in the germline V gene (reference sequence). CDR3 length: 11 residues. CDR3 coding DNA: TGCAGCACAGGGGGAACCTACGAGCAGTACTTC. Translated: CSTGGTYEQYF.

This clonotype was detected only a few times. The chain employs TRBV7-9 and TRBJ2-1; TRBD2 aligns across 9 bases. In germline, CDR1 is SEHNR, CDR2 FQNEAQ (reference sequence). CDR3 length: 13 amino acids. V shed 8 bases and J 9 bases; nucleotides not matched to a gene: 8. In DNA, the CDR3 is TGTGCCAGCTATCCTAGCGGGACCGGTGAGCAGTTCTTC. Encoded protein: CASYPSGTGEQFF.

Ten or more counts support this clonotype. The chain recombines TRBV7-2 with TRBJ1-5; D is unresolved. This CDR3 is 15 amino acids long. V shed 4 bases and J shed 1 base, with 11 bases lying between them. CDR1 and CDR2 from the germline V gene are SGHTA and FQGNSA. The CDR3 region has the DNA TGTGCCAGCAGCTCCGGCGGGGTGAGCAATCAGCCCCAGCATTTT. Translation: CASSSGGVSNQPQHF.

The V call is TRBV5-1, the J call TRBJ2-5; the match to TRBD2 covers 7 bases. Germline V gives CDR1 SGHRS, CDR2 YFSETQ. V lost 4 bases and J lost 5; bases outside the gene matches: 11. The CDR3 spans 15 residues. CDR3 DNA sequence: TGCGCCAGCAGCACGGGACCACTAGCGCGGGAGACCCAGTACTTC. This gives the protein CASSTGPLARETQYF.

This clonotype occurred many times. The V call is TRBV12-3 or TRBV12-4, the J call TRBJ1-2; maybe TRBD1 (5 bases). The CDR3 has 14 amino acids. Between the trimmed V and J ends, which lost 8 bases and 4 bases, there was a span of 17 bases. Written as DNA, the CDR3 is TGTGCCAGCGGGAAGGGACTTCCGATCTATGGCTACACCTTC. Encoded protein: CASGKGLPIYGYTF.

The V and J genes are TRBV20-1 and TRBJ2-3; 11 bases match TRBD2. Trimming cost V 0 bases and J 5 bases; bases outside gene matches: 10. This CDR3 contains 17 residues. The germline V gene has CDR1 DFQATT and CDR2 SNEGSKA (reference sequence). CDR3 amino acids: CSARDPSIAGGKDTQYF. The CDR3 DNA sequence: TGCAGTGCTAGAGATCCCTCGATAGCGGGGGGGAAAGATACGCAGTATTTT.

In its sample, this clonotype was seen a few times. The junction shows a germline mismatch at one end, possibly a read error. The CDR3 DNA reads TGTGCCAGCAGCCTGACCGGCGGGAGAAACAGCGGGGAGCTGTTTTTT. Amino acid sequence: CASSLTGGRNSGELFF. The chain carries TRBV6-2 or TRBV6-3 and TRBJ2-2; 7 positions match TRBD2. The V gene's germline CDR1 is MNHEY and CDR2 SVGEGT. There are 16 residues in the CDR3.

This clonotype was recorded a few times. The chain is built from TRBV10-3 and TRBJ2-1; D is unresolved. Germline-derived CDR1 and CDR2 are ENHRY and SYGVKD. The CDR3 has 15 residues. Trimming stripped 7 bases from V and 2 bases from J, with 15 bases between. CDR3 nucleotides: TGTGCCATCACCTTGGAAGGAAAACCCTACAATGAGCAGTTCTTC. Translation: CAITLEGKPYNEQFF.